The TCR beta chain under discussion was sequenced for a study of cytomegalovirus exposure and HLA in healthy donors (dated by TCRdb to 2017 to 2019). At the level of the whole study: An earlier analysis of approximately 590 of the donors reported approximately 270 Gb of sequence data and some 120 million unique TCR beta sequences from some 180 million T cells. Genome-wide SNP genotypes for about 65% of the 666 donors were used in a later genetic analysis, which treated that subset as a discovery cohort. An early release that covered fewer than 750 HLA-typed donors contained about 300 gigabases of sequencing data and 80 million or so unique TCR sequences. HLA typing covered class I and class II loci at four-digit resolution. The study used immunosequencing to profile the T cell repertoires of around 600 subjects and linked those repertoires to cytomegalovirus serostatus. Among the roughly 400 genotyped donors, approximately 82% belonged to the genetic ancestry cluster associated with self-reported Caucasian donors. The study aimed to test whether cataloging public T cell receptors could reveal signatures of past pathogen exposure. Donor age, sex, ethnicity and CMV serostatus were compiled together with the repertoire data. Among roughly 370 genotyped donors of the cohort, an average of about 240,000 unique TCR beta nucleotide sequences were sequenced per donor, 15% to 20% of them non-productive. Every repertoire in the discovery cohort had been generated on one and the same sequencing platform. Roughly 5 DR-DQ haplotypes were treated as single units for association and clustering because of strong linkage in the cohort. High-throughput TCR immunosequencing, statistical association of individual TCRs with disease status, and machine learning were combined to predict cytomegalovirus infection status. Rather than using new phenotypic data, the later analysis identified candidate immune exposures from TCR beta sequences and from how often those sequences occurred across donors. Along with the approximately 650-subject first cohort, a separate validation cohort of over a hundred different subjects was used. Typing coverage differed by locus: A, B, C, DRB1 and DQB1 were typed in roughly 620-630 donors, DQA1 in 522, DPA1 in 600 to 610, and DPB1 in roughly 470. An earlier analysis of several hundred of the donors applied high-throughput TCR beta sequencing to assess whether each TCR beta V gene segment acted as functional or pseudogenic. A later analysis re-analyzed previously published TCR beta repertoires from 666 donors and added high-resolution HLA genotyping to study TCR occurrence patterns.

The cohort was made up of 666 healthy bone marrow donors. At the time of sampling, every cohort member was nominally healthy, though immune exposures that went unrecorded were likely present. The donor tested CMV seronegative, placing the donor among the 350 or so seronegative members of the cohort. A peripheral blood sample was provided by each donor, and peripheral blood mononuclear cells were used for TCR beta sequencing. Genomic DNA was extracted from the blood cell samples with the Qiagen DNeasy Blood Extraction Kit. CDR1 and CDR2 (SGHDT, YYEEEE) derive from the germline V gene. V gives up 4 bases and J gives up 4 bases, and the segment between their germline ends measures 20 bases. Including cysteine and phenylalanine, the CDR3 has 16 amino acids. Only the CDR3 DNA is retained, 48 bases long and in frame from the first base. Notes on this clone: Its binding antigen is unknown. Base qualities are missing; no much larger clone stands one base away.

Overall results and qualifications from the work: The authors suggested that the approach could potentially be generalized to other disease states and immunological phenotypes. Sequencing depth was assumed to be roughly uniform across donors in the presence/absence analyses, though that assumption may not hold. While some public TCRs were present in many individuals, most TCR sequences turned up only very rarely across donors. In a later analysis, TCR association rates were found to vary across HLA loci, with the most associated TCRs seen for DRB1 alleles and the fewest for HLA-C alleles. Assigning TCR associations to individual alleles was difficult when HLA alleles, especially DR and DQ, strongly co-occurred. A later genetic analysis reported fewer N-insertions in productive TCRs among donors in an Asian-associated ancestry cluster than the roughly 620-donor mean. A later analysis associated about 17,000 TCR beta sequences with specific HLA alleles at a false discovery rate of 0.05. The 87-base-pair reads could not distinguish some IMGT-functional V segments, including TRBV6-2 and TRBV6-3, so those segments were excluded. The classifier was reported to diagnose cytomegalovirus status with high specificity and sensitivity in both the original and validation cohorts. Because counts were too low, 15 to 20 rarely observed V segments, including chromosome 9 orphons, were excluded from the earlier analysis of a few hundred of the donors. A few of the identified cytomegalovirus-associated TCR beta chains were confirmed in vitro to be specific for cytomegalovirus antigens. An earlier analysis of approximately 540 of the donors showed that most TCR beta V segments appeared in productive rearrangements either about 87% or about 30% of the time, which broadly matched IMGT annotations. In this cohort, only TCR beta chains were sequenced, and detectable features were limited by the absence of alpha or paired-chain data. A further reported finding was that TCR beta sequences accurately predicted the HLA-A and HLA-B alleles for most subjects in the first cohort. The sequencing pipeline was judged likely to have produced a cluster of highly shared sequence variants as a technical artifact. The study gave a list of 150 to 200 TCR beta chains associated with cytomegalovirus. In a later analysis, most CMV-associated TCR beta chains were found to appear HLA-restricted, with HLA associations seemingly driven largely by CMV exposure. A later analysis reported that several top co-occurrence clusters appeared linked to parvovirus B19, influenza, CMV and Epstein-Barr virus. Correlated functional status among segregating V segments might be attributable to linkage disequilibrium, but an unknown experimental factor could not be ruled out. Because some donors lacked HLA typing at each locus, the association tests relied only on the typed subset. V-gene and J-gene trimming of TCR beta chains was associated with a missense DCLRE1C variant in a later genetic analysis, and the association was replicated in an independent cohort. In a later analysis, HLA-associated TCR beta chains showed more clonal expansion and lower generation probabilities than non-associated chains that were equally common. For the cohort, immune exposure information was limited to CMV serostatus.

Library construction relied on the immunoSEQ multiplex PCR assay. The multiplex PCR relied on a mix of 60 forward primers for TCR Vbeta segments and 13 reverse primers for TCR Jbeta segments. Amplification of the CDR3 region of rearranged TCR beta genes was performed with a multiplex PCR assay on genomic DNA. Amplified TCR beta libraries were sequenced as 87-base-pair reads on the Illumina HiSeq System. Per the source publication's procedure: A later analysis tallied roughly 80 million unique TCR beta chains across the 600 to 700 repertoires, and approximately 12 million of those chains were shared by two or more donors. To remove PCR and sequencing errors, raw reads were error-corrected and collapsed into unique sequences using a nearest-neighbor algorithm that merged closely related sequences. CDR3 sequences were aligned to IMGT reference sequences to assign V, D and J gene segments. For a sequence to be retained, a match of at least six nucleotides to both a V gene segment and a J gene segment was required. Rearrangements were called productive when the CDR3 lacked stop codons and stayed in frame with V and J; all others were non-productive. Following IMGT convention, CDR3 was defined as the stretch from the second conserved V-encoded cysteine up to the conserved J-encoded phenylalanine. The earlier analysis of about 590 of the donors excluded sequences that lacked an unambiguous match to a single V gene segment. An earlier analysis of approximately 590 of the donors classified V segments as functional when productive rearrangements were above 56.7% and as segregating when the standard deviation between donors was above 5%. A statistical classification framework was built for diagnosing cytomegalovirus status from the catalog of TCR beta chain sequences. In a later analysis, TCR nucleotide sequences were compared against IMGT/GENE-DB human TR gene sequences so that V and J genes could be assigned. A later analysis assigned CDR3 sequences and most-parsimonious VDJ recombination scenarios with the TCRdist pipeline. A later analysis defined each TCR beta chain by its CDR3 amino acid sequence plus V-gene family, and excluded reads lacking a unique V-gene family. A later analysis removed several hundred highly shared, low-generation-probability nucleotide sequences to deal with suspected cross-contamination and a sequencing artifact. In a later analysis, a clonal expansion index for each public chain was calculated from normalized within-repertoire ranks of inferred template counts. In a later analysis, generation probabilities were computed using a VDJ recombination model fitted to out-of-frame rearrangements, and the results were checked against IGoR. Hypergeometric tests were used in a later analysis to score TCR-TCR, TCR-HLA and TCR-CMV co-occurrence, with a repertoire-size bias correction applied to the TCR pairs. False discovery rates were estimated in a later analysis by permuting HLA or CMV assignments 20 times. A later analysis grouped co-occurring TCRs with DBSCAN, adding TCRdist sequence similarity when clustering within HLA-allele-positive subsets. Repertoires with fewer than 30,000 or more than 120,000 public chains were left out of co-occurrence clustering, as were four to six repertoires with anomalous nucleotide sharing. TCRdb limited this immuneACCESS table to in-frame rearrangements with V and J called. A share of clones is missing; checked studies link under half to unresolved V genes, and the rest is unexplained. The D gene and trimming were derived from the DNA, and the V and J assignments and clone size from that table. The sample includes roughly 120,000 clones, with around 82% observed a single time. Jointly, the top ten make up roughly 3.5% of the sample.

Material for sequencing was PBMCs. In this chain, TRBV5-6 is recombined with TRBJ1-2; the D gene remains uncertain. The TCR originated in a man between 35 and 55 years old in good health and CMV-seronegative. The CDR3 sequence is CASSLGLNTEFYGYTF. The base sequence is TGTGCCAGCAGCCTGGGATTGAACACAGAGTTCTATGGCTACACCTTC.